The 16 T cell receptor beta chains reported below all come from one sample, sequenced in a study of T cell changes during pregnancy in multiple sclerosis. The repertoire was sequenced with immunoSEQ multiplex PCR; TCRdb's copy has only in-frame clones and lacks some. Among around 49,000 clones listed, about 93% were seen once. The starting material was CD4+ T cells from peripheral blood mononuclear cells, obtained after pregnancy. Receptors were obtained from a female donor in good health, enrolled as a control in a pregnancy study.

This sequence joins TRBV4-2 and TRBJ1-3; no definite D call. With 0 bases removed from V and 1 base from J, the gap between germline ends came to 10 bases. The CDR3 is 16 residues long. Germline assignment: CDR1 LGHNA and CDR2 YNFKEQ. The CDR3 region has the DNA TGTGCCAGCAGCCAAGATTGGGCGAGTTCTGGAAACACCATATATTTT. Amino acid sequence: CASSQDWASSGNTIYF.

This clone appeared once. The rearrangement uses TRBV9 and TRBJ1-5, with D uncertain. This CDR3 comprises 15 residues. V was clipped by 2 bases and J by 0 bases, with 9 bases between them. Per germline, CDR1 SGDLS and CDR2 YYNGEE. CDR3 protein: CASSVSSYSNQPQHF. The CDR3 DNA sequence: TGTGCCAGCAGCGTTAGCAGCTATAGCAATCAGCCCCAGCATTTT. Full variable domain (rest looked up from reference TRBV9 and TRBJ1-5): DSGVTQTPKHLITATGQRVTLRCSPRSGDLSVYWYQQSLDQGLQFLIQYYNGEERAKGNILERFSAQQFPDLHSELNLSSLELGDSALYFCASSVSSYSNQPQHFGDGTRLSIL.

The J gene is TRBJ1-4, the V gene TRBV10-3, with TRBD1 as a possible D gene (6 bases). The CDR3 has 14 amino acids. The V gene's germline CDR1 is ENHRY and CDR2 SYGVKD. V was shortened by 5 bases and J by 4 bases, with 11 bases between the two germline ends. The CDR3: CAISSGQFNEKLFF. CDR3 in DNA: TGTGCCATCAGTTCCGGACAGTTTAATGAAAAACTGTTTTTT.

The genes are TRBV6-6 and TRBJ2-3; 14 nucleotides line up with TRBD2. Germline loops: CDR1 MNHNY, CDR2 SVGAGI (reference sequence). The trim removed 7 bases at V and 3 bases at J, leaving 6 bases unmatched. There are 16 residues in the CDR3. The CDR3 sequence is CASTRLAGGATDTQYF. The CDR3 nucleotides read TGTGCCAGCACCCGACTAGCGGGGGGGGCAACAGATACGCAGTATTTT.

The chain uses TRBV9 and TRBJ2-5; D is perhaps TRBD1 (6 bases). CDR3 size: 14 residues. Looked up from germline, CDR1 is SGDLS and CDR2 is YYNGEE. Trimming stripped 0 bases from V and 2 bases from J, with 8 bases between. For the CDR3, the DNA is TGTGCCAGCAGCGTAGCTCAGGGGCAAGAGACCCAGTACTTC. Amino acid sequence: CASSVAQGQETQYF.

The CDR3 reads CASSKASSKSYNEQFF. DNA for the CDR3: TGTGCCAGCAGCAAAGCGAGCTCGAAGTCGTACAATGAGCAGTTCTTC. The V call is TRBV21-1, the J call TRBJ2-1; the table assigns TRBD2, which was not confirmed against the DNA. TRBV21-1 is given as a pseudogene. There are 16 residues in the CDR3.

The V gene is TRBV6-5, the J gene TRBJ1-2, with 8 nucleotides matching TRBD1. J gave up 4 bases and V 4 bases, and 8 bases lay outside the gene matches. Germline CDR1 MNHEY, CDR2 SVGAGI. The CDR3 is made up of 15 amino acids. The CDR3 DNA reads TGTGCCAGCAGTTTCTTAGACAGGGGAGGCTATGGCTACACCTTC. Its translation: CASSFLDRGGYGYTF.

The chain joins TRBV28 to TRBJ1-5; 10 bases are shared with TRBD1. V dropped 5 bases and J dropped 5; count of bases not matched to a gene: 12. The CDR3 runs to 17 residues. The germline CDR1 and CDR2 sequences are MDHEN and SYDVKM. CDR3 amino acids: CASSPRLGQGVHQPQHF. The CDR3 coding sequence is TGTGCCAGCAGTCCCCGCCTCGGACAGGGGGTTCATCAGCCCCAGCATTTT.

This clone was counted a single time. The chain combines TRBV4-1 with TRBJ1-1; D might be TRBD1 (5 bases). CDR1 is MGHRA and CDR2 is YSYEKL in the germline V gene. The CDR3 totals 17 residues. Between the trimmed V and J ends, which lost 3 bases and 2 bases, there was a span of 19 bases. The DNA of the CDR3 is TGCGCCAGCAGCCATCGGGGGGAGGGAAAGAATAACACTGAAGCTTTCTTT. It translates to CASSHRGEGKNNTEAFF.

J is TRBJ2-1 and V is TRBV11-1; D is undetermined. CDR1 is SGHAT and CDR2 is FQDESV in the germline V gene (reference sequence). The CDR3 is 19 residues long. Trimming stripped 3 bases from V and 0 bases from J, with 21 bases between. The CDR3 here is CASSFALLRRKSSYNEQFF. The CDR3 DNA reads as TGTGCCAGCAGCTTCGCCTTACTACGAAGAAAGAGCTCCTACAATGAGCAGTTCTTC.

The chain joins TRBV19 to TRBJ1-4; D is ambiguous. Germline CDR1 and CDR2: LNHDA and SQIVND (reference sequence). The ends were cut back, 6 bases at V and 0 bases at J, with 14 bases in the middle. CDR3 length: 16 residues. Here the CDR3 DNA reads TGTGCCAGTAGGGAGAGCGTGGGTGCAACTAATGAAAAACTGTTTTTT. It codes for CASRESVGATNEKLFF.

This chain connects TRBV19 to TRBJ2-1; D perhaps matches TRBD2 (6 bases). This CDR3 contains 17 residues. Trimming cost V 4 bases and J 6 bases, with 22 bases left between them. The germline V gene has CDR1 LNHDA and CDR2 SQIVND (reference sequence). The CDR3: CASSTLPLALRANEQFF. DNA of the CDR3: TGTGCCAGTAGTACTCTCCCGCTAGCGTTACGAGCCAATGAGCAGTTCTTC.

V is TRBV28 and J is TRBJ2-1, with 8 positions matching TRBD2. CDR1 is MDHEN, CDR2 SYDVKM, per germline. The CDR3 consists of 16 residues. After removal of 2 bases from V and 2 bases from J, the junction contained 5 bases not matched to a gene. DNA of the CDR3: TGTGCCAGCAGTTTAGCCCGGGGGGGTGCCTACAATGAGCAGTTCTTC. The encoded protein is CASSLARGGAYNEQFF.

The chain has TRBV27 and TRBJ1-3; no definite D call. The V gene lost 3 bases and the J gene lost 0 bases, with 9 bases spanning the gap. CDR3 length equals 15 residues. Germline CDR1 is MNHEY and CDR2 is SMNVEV (reference sequence). CDR3: CASSFSPLSGNTIYF. Here the CDR3 DNA reads TGTGCCAGCAGTTTTTCTCCTCTCTCTGGAAACACCATATATTTT.

V is TRBV7-3 and J is TRBJ2-2, with 7 bases aligning to TRBD2. CDR3 length: 13 amino acids. Germline-derived CDR1 and CDR2 are SGHTA and FQGTGA. Trimming took 3 bases from V and 7 from J; bases not matched to a gene: 2. CDR3 bases: TGTGCCAGCAGCTTTTCGGGGGGCGGGGAGCTGTTTTTT. Protein sequence: CASSFSGGGELFF.

The rearrangement joins TRBV4-2 to TRBJ1-2, with no clear D. V was shortened by 0 bases and J by 1 base, with 9 bases between the two germline ends. CDR1 LGHNA and CDR2 YNFKEQ come from the germline V gene. The CDR3 length is 15 residues. This CDR3 is CASSQDHADNYGYTF. The CDR3 coding sequence is TGTGCCAGCAGCCAAGATCATGCAGATAACTATGGCTACACCTTC.